This TCR beta chain comes out of a study of early T cells in non-severe SARS-CoV-2 infection. Overall study results and limits: Missing private and CD4 specificities, VDJdb matching favored anti-spike CD8 responses.

TCRdb reanalysed the 5' RACE reads using MiXCR and keeps one entry per CDR3 protein. The sample has 80,000 to 100,000 distinct CDR3 sequences; 8% to 13% are singletons. This clonotype has a handful of counts. Its antigen is as yet unknown. CDR1 is SQVTM, CDR2 ANQGSEA, per germline. Trimming cost V 0 bases and J 1 base, with 9 bases left between them. This CDR3 contains 14 residues. The rearrangement links TRBV29-1 to TRBJ1-1; a weak D match, TRBD1 (5 bases). This sequence was found in an adult who was a healthcare worker with PCR-confirmed SARS-CoV-2 infection or an uninfected control (not recorded which). The input for sequencing was whole blood, taken at baseline. The CDR3, as DNA: TGCAGCGTTGAAGATCCGGGACGGAACACTGAAGCTTTCTTT. It is translated as CSVEDPGRNTEAFF.